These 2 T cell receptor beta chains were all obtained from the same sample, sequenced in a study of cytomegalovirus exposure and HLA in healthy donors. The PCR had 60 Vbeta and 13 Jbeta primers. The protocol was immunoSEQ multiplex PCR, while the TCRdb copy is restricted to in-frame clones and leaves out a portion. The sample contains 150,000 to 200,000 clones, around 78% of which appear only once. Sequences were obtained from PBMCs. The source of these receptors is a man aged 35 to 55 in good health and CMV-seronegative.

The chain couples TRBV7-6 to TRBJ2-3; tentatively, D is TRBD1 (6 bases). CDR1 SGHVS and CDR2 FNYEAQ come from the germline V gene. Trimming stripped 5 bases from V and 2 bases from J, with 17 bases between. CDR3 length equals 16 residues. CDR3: CASSLGAGTHTDTQYF. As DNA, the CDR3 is TGTGCCAGCAGCCTGGGGGCTGGAACCCACACAGATACGCAGTATTTT.

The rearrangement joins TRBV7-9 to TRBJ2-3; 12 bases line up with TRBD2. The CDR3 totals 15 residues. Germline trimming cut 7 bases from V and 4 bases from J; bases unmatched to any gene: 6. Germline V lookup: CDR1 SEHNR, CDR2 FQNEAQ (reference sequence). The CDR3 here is CASTLTSGSPDTQYF. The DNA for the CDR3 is TGTGCCAGCACCCTGACTAGCGGGAGTCCAGATACGCAGTATTTT.